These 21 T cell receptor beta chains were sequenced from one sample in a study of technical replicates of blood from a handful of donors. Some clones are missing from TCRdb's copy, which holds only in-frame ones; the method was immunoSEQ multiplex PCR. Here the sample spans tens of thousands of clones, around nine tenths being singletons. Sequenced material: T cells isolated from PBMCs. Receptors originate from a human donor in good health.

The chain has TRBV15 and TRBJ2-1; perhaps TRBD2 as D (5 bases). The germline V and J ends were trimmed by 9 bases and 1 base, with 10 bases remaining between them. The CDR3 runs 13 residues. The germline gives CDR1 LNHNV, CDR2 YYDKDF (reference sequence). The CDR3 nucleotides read TGTGCCACTACGAGGGTTTCCTACAATGAGCAGTTCTTC. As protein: CATTRVSYNEQFF.

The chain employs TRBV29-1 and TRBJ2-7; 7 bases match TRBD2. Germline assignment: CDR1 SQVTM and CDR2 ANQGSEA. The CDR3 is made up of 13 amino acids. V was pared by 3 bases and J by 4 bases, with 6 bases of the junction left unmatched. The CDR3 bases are TGCAGCGTTGAGGGCGGGAGTAAGTACGAGCAGTACTTC. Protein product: CSVEGGSKYEQYF.

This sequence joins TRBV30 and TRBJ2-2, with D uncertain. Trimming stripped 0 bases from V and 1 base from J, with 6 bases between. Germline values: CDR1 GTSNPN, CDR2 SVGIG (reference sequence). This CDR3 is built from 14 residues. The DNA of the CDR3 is TGTGCCTGGAGTGTAGCCCTGAACACCGGGGAGCTGTTTTTT. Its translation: CAWSVALNTGELFF.

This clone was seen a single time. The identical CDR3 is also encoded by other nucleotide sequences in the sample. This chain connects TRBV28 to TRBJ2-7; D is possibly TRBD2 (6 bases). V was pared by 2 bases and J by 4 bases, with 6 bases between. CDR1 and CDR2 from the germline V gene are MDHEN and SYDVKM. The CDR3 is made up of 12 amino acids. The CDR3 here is CASSLGGYEQYF. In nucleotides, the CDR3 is TGTGCCAGCAGTTTAGGAGGGTACGAGCAGTACTTC.

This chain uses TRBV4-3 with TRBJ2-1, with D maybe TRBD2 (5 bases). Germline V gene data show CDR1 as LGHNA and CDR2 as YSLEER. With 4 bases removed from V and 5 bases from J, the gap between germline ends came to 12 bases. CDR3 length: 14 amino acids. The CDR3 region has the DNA TGCGCCAGCAGCCCGGAGGCTGCCGACAATGAGCAGTTCTTC. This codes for CASSPEAADNEQFF.

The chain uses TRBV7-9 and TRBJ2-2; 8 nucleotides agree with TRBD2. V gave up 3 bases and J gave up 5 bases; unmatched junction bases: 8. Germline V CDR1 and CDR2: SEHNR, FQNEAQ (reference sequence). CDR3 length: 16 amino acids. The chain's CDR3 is CASSFGSAGVTGELFF. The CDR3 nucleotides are TGTGCCAGCAGCTTTGGCTCAGCGGGAGTAACCGGGGAGCTGTTTTTT.

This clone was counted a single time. CDR3 bases: TGCAGCGTATACAGGGCGGGCGAGCAGTACTTC. Protein product: CSVYRAGEQYF. This sequence joins TRBV29-1 and TRBJ2-7, with D perhaps TRBD1 (6 bases). The CDR3 contains 11 residues. V was clipped by 6 bases and J by 6 bases, with 12 bases between them. CDR1 SQVTM and CDR2 ANQGSEA come from the germline V gene.

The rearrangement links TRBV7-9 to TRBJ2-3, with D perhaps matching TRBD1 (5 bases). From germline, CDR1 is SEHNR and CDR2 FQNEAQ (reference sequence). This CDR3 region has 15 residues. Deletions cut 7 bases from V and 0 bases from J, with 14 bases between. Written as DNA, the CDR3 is TGTGCCAGCACTTACAGGAATCCTAGCACAGATACGCAGTATTTT. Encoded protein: CASTYRNPSTDTQYF.

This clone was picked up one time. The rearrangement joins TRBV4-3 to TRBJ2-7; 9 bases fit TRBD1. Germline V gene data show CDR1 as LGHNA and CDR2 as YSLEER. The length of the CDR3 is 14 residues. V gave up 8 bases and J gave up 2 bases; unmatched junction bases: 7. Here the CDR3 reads CASSPGTGTYEQYF. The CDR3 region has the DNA TGCGCCAGCTCTCCAGGGACAGGGACCTACGAGCAGTACTTC.

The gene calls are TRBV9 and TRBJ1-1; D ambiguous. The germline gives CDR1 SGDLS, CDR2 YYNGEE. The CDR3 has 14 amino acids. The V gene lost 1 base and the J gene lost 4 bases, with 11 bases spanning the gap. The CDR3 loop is CASSVTLRSTEAFF. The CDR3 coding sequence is TGTGCCAGCAGCGTAACACTACGGAGCACTGAAGCTTTCTTT.

DNA of the CDR3: TGTGCCAGCAGTTACTCGGGACAGGGGAAGAACACTGAAGCTTTCTTT. Translated, it gives CASSYSGQGKNTEAFF. This chain links TRBV6-5 with TRBJ1-1, with 10 bases aligning to TRBD1. The V gene end was trimmed by 0 bases and the J gene end by 1 base; junction bases not matched to a gene: 2. The CDR3 has 16 residues. The germline V gene encodes CDR1 MNHEY and CDR2 SVGAGI.

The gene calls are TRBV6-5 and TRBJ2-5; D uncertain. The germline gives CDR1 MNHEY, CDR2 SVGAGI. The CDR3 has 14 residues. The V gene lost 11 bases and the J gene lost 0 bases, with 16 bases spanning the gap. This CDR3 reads CASSSGAYQETQYF. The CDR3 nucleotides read TGTGCCTCCTCCTCCGGAGCGTACCAAGAGACCCAGTACTTC.

The DNA for the CDR3 is TGTGCCAGCAGCCATCCCGTCGGGCAGGGCCCACCCCAAGCTTTCTTT. Amino acid sequence: CASSHPVGQGPPQAFF. The rearrangement links TRBV7-9 to TRBJ1-1; maybe TRBD1 (5 bases). V shed 5 bases and J shed 9 bases, with 25 bases lying between them. The germline CDR1 and CDR2 sequences are SEHNR and FQNEAQ (reference sequence). The CDR3 totals 16 residues.

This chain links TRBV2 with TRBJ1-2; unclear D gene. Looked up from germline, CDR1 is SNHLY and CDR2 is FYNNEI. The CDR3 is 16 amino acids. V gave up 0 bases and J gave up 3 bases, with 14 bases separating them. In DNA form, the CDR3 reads TGTGCCAGCAGTGAAGCGCTTCTGAGGGCAGACTATGGCTACACCTTC. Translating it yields CASSEALLRADYGYTF.

The CDR3 DNA reads as TGTGCCAGCAGCAGAGGGGACACCAGAGGTAACACCATATATTTT. It encodes CASSRGDTRGNTIYF. The chain carries TRBV5-6 and TRBJ1-3, with D perhaps matching TRBD1 (6 bases). This CDR3 contains 15 residues. Germline values: CDR1 SGHDT, CDR2 YYEEEE. Trimming removed 4 bases from V and 7 bases from J, with 18 bases in between.

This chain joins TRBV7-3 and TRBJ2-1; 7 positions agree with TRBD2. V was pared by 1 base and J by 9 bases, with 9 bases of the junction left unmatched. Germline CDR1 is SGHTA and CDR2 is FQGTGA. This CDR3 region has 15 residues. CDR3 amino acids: CASSLSGSHAGEQFF. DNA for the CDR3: TGTGCCAGCAGCTTAAGCGGGAGTCATGCTGGTGAGCAGTTCTTC.

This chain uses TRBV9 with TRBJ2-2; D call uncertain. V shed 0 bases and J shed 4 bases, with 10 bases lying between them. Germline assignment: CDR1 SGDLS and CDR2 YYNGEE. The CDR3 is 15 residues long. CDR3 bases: TGTGCCAGCAGCGTAGGTGGCACCTCCACCGGGGAGCTGTTTTTT. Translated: CASSVGGTSTGELFF.

In DNA, the CDR3 is TGCGCCAGCAGCTTGGGACTCCAACAAGAGACCCAGTACTTC. Translating it yields CASSLGLQQETQYF. This chain connects TRBV5-1 to TRBJ2-5, with D uncertain. Trimming took 0 bases from V and 2 from J, leaving 8 bases between them. In germline, CDR1 is SGHRS, CDR2 YFSETQ. The CDR3 sequence is 14 residues long.

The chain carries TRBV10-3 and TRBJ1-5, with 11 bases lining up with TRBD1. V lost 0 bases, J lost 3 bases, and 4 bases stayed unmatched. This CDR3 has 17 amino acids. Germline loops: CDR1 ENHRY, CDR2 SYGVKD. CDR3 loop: CAISESEDRGLNQPQHF. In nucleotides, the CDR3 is TGTGCCATCAGTGAGTCAGAGGACAGGGGGCTCAATCAGCCCCAGCATTTT.

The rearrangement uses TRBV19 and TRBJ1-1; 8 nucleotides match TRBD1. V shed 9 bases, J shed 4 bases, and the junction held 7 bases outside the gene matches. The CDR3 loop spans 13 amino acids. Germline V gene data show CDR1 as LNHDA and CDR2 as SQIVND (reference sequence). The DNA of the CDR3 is TGTGCCAGCCGCCGGACAGGGTTCACTGAAGCTTTCTTT. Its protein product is CASRRTGFTEAFF.

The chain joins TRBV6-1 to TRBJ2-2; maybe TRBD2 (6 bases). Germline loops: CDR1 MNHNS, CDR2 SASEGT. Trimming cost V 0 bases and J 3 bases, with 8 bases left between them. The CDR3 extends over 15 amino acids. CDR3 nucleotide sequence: TGTGCCAGCAGTGAAGCTAGCGGATACACCGGGGAGCTGTTTTTT. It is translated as CASSEASGYTGELFF.